The 22 T cell receptor beta chains given below trace back to one sample, sequenced in a study of OX40 agonist ivuxolimab in advanced cancers. Data came from immunoSEQ multiplex PCR; TCRdb stores just in-frame clones and leaves some out. The table includes around 49,000 clones, roughly 85% detected once. The starting material was CD4+ or CD8+ T cells sorted from blood, obtained in a trial of the OX40 agonist ivuxolimab. The origin of the receptors is an adult with an advanced solid tumor such as melanoma, head and neck, liver or kidney cancer.

This clone showed up just once. V gene TRBV28 combines with J gene TRBJ2-7; D call uncertain. The CDR3 sequence is 13 residues long. The germline V gene has CDR1 MDHEN and CDR2 SYDVKM. Trimming pared 2 bases from V and 2 bases from J, leaving 7 bases between. The CDR3 DNA is TGTGCCAGCAGTTTAGCCCAGACCTACGAGCAGTACTTC. Translating it yields CASSLAQTYEQYF.

This clone occurred a few times. The J gene is TRBJ1-3, the V gene TRBV19; D is unresolved. The CDR3 covers 13 residues. Per germline, CDR1 LNHDA and CDR2 SQIVND (reference sequence). Trimming removed 5 bases from V and 2 bases from J, with 7 bases in between. The CDR3 bases are TGTGCCAGTAGTGTCGCGGCTGGAAACACCATATATTTT. It specifies CASSVAAGNTIYF.

The chain joins TRBV6-1 to TRBJ2-5; no firm D call. The end of the DNA is better explained by TRBJ2-7, so the J call may be wrong. Germline CDR1 is MNHNS and CDR2 is SASEGT. The CDR3 spans 16 residues. This CDR3 reads CASSGVERVYSYEQYF. The CDR3 DNA reads TGTGCCAGCAGTGGGGTAGAACGGGTCTATTCCTACGAGCAGTACTTC.

J is TRBJ2-5 and V is TRBV10-2; TRBD1 matches at 7 bases. Germline CDR1 is WSHSY and CDR2 is SAAADI. After removal of 6 bases from V and 5 bases from J, the junction contained 3 bases not matched to a gene. The CDR3 runs to 12 residues. The CDR3 spells CASRTGWETQYF. For the CDR3, the DNA is TGCGCCAGCAGGACAGGGTGGGAGACCCAGTACTTC.

The chain couples TRBV19 to TRBJ2-5, with D possibly called TRBD1 or TRBD2 (5 bases each). The length of the CDR3 is 13 residues. Germline CDR1 LNHDA, CDR2 SQIVND (reference sequence). Trimming pared 7 bases from V and 5 bases from J, leaving 14 bases between. CDR3 protein: CASTQQGRETQYF. Written as DNA, the CDR3 is TGTGCCAGTACCCAGCAGGGACGGGAGACCCAGTACTTC.

This chain joins TRBV5-1 and TRBJ2-2; 11 nucleotides match TRBD2. The CDR3 is 18 amino acids. Per the germline V gene, CDR1 is SGHRS and CDR2 is YFSETQ. Unmatched junction bases numbered 5, after V lost 0 bases and J lost 1 base. CDR3 region: CASSLVLAGVLNTGELFF. In DNA, the CDR3 is TGCGCCAGCAGCTTGGTACTAGCGGGAGTCTTGAACACCGGGGAGCTGTTTTTT.

Turning to this clone: The identical CDR3 is also encoded by other nucleotide sequences in the sample. The chain couples TRBV5-6 to TRBJ1-5; D gene ambiguous. CDR1 is SGHDT, CDR2 YYEEEE, per germline. The CDR3 loop spans 13 amino acids. V was shortened by 1 base and J by 6 bases, with 8 bases between the two germline ends. The CDR3 DNA is TGTGCCAGCAGCTTGTTGGCAGGTCAGCCCCAGCATTTT. Encoded protein: CASSLLAGQPQHF.

This chain links TRBV5-1 with TRBJ1-2, with D tentatively TRBD1 (5 bases). This CDR3 has 15 residues. Germline values: CDR1 SGHRS, CDR2 YFSETQ. The V gene lost 3 bases and the J gene lost 0 bases, with 12 bases spanning the gap. The CDR3 region is CASSSSTASNYGYTF. In DNA form, the CDR3 reads TGCGCCAGCAGCTCCTCGACAGCCTCTAACTATGGCTACACCTTC.

This clone was counted a single time. The chain uses TRBV14 and TRBJ2-7, with unresolved D. Trimming removed 4 bases from V and 5 bases from J, with 9 bases in between. CDR3 length: 12 residues. The germline V gene has CDR1 SGHDN and CDR2 FVKESK. The CDR3: CASSPQYDEQYF. The CDR3 DNA is TGTGCCAGCAGCCCCCAGTATGACGAGCAGTACTTC.

This chain joins TRBV21-1 and TRBJ1-2; the table's D call, TRBD1, has no DNA check behind it. TRBV21-1 is described as a pseudogene. This CDR3 comprises 16 residues. The CDR3 nucleotides read TGTGCCAGCAGCAAAAAGCATAGGGGAAGAAAGTGTGGCTACACCTTC. Its protein product is CASSKKHRGRKCGYTF.

The rearrangement uses TRBV16 and TRBJ2-3; no reliable D call. Between the trimmed V and J ends, which lost 2 bases and 2 bases, there was a span of 11 bases. CDR3 length: 15 amino acids. Germline loops: CDR1 KGHSY, CDR2 FQNENV. This CDR3 reads CASSQGDAHTDTQYF. CDR3 nucleotides: TGTGCCAGCAGCCAAGGGGATGCGCACACAGATACGCAGTATTTT.

The chain couples TRBV28 to TRBJ1-5; D gene uncertain. V lost 5 bases and J lost 3, with 5 bases in between. The CDR3 is 12 residues long. Germline CDR1 is MDHEN and CDR2 is SYDVKM. In nucleotides, the CDR3 is TGTGCCAGCAGTCCATACAATCAGCCCCAGCATTTT. This codes for CASSPYNQPQHF.

This clone turned up a few times. The chain couples TRBV25-1 to TRBJ1-5; D unclear. V was shortened by 1 base and J by 9 bases, with 10 bases between the two germline ends. Germline CDR1 reads MGHDK; CDR2 reads SYGVNS. This CDR3 contains 13 residues. The CDR3 DNA is TGTGCCAGCAGTGAATCCTTCTTTGGGCCCCAGCATTTT. This encodes CASSESFFGPQHF.

This rearrangement joins TRBV7-8 to TRBJ2-3; 10 bases fit TRBD2. The V and J ends lost 5 bases and 2 bases, in that order; junction bases with no gene match: 13. This CDR3 has 18 amino acids. Germline CDR1 SGHVS, CDR2 FQNEAQ. CDR3 in DNA: TGTGCCAGCAGCCCCTATCGTGTACTAGCGGGATTCACAGATACGCAGTATTTT. Translated, it gives CASSPYRVLAGFTDTQYF.

The chain joins TRBV2 to TRBJ2-7; 8 bases align to TRBD2. V gave up 2 bases and J gave up 10 bases; unmatched junction bases: 7. This CDR3 is built from 13 residues. CDR1 SNHLY and CDR2 FYNNEI come from the germline V gene. The CDR3 protein is CASSEFQRESQYF. In DNA form, the CDR3 reads TGTGCCAGCAGTGAATTCCAGCGGGAGTCACAGTACTTC.

This clone came up a few times. This chain links TRBV15 with TRBJ2-1, with TRBD2 matching over 15 bases. This CDR3 spans 12 amino acids. Trimming took 8 bases from V and 10 from J; bases not matched to a gene: 0. The germline gives CDR1 LNHNV, CDR2 YYDKDF (reference sequence). CDR3 loop: CATGTSGREQFF. In DNA form, the CDR3 reads TGTGCCACCGGGACTAGCGGGAGGGAGCAGTTCTTC.

The CDR3 DNA reads as TGTGCCATCAGTGAGTGGAGCCAGGGAGGGGACAATGAGCAGTTCTTC. This sequence encodes CAISEWSQGGDNEQFF. The chain combines TRBV10-3 with TRBJ2-1, with TRBD2 matching 7 bases. The germline gives CDR1 ENHRY, CDR2 SYGVKD. J was trimmed by 5 bases and V by 1 base; bases with no gene match: 8. The CDR3 has 16 amino acids.

The CDR3 region is CASSVGTGPSYEQYF. The DNA of the CDR3 is TGTGCCAGCAGCGTAGGGACAGGGCCGTCCTACGAGCAGTACTTC. V and J are TRBV9 and TRBJ2-7; TRBD1 agrees at 8 bases. Germline V lookup: CDR1 SGDLS, CDR2 YYNGEE. J gave up 1 base and V 0 bases, and 3 bases lay outside the gene matches. This CDR3 contains 15 residues.

The V gene is TRBV11-2, the J gene TRBJ1-4, with unresolved D. Germline V gene data show CDR1 as SGHAT and CDR2 as FQNNGV. The CDR3 runs to 14 residues. V was trimmed by 5 bases and J by 0 bases, leaving 7 bases between them. The CDR3 region is CASSPPATNEKLFF. CDR3 sequence (DNA): TGTGCCAGCAGCCCCCCTGCAACTAATGAAAAACTGTTTTTT. Full variable domain (rest looked up from reference TRBV11-2 and TRBJ1-4): EAGVAQSPRYKIIEKRQSVAFWCNPISGHATLYWYQQILGQGPKLLIQFQNNGVVDDSQLPKDRFSAERLKGVDSTLKIQPAKLEDSAVYLCASSPPATNEKLFFGSGTQLSVL.

V and J are TRBV7-2 and TRBJ2-7; D is possibly TRBD2 (6 bases). V was trimmed by 5 bases and J by 3 bases, leaving 17 bases between them. The CDR3 has 15 amino acids. Germline lookup yields CDR1 SGHTA and CDR2 FQGNSA. The DNA of the CDR3 is TGTGCCAGCAGCCCCTTAGATGGGAGGAGCTACGAGCAGTACTTC. The encoded protein is CASSPLDGRSYEQYF.

V and J are TRBV27 and TRBJ2-3, with D possibly TRBD2 on 5 matching bases. The CDR3 loop spans 14 amino acids. In germline, CDR1 is MNHEY, CDR2 SMNVEV (reference sequence). V was shortened by 2 bases and J by 3 bases, with 9 bases between the two germline ends. This chain's CDR3 is CASSLSGRTDTQYF. The DNA for the CDR3 is TGTGCCAGCAGTTTAAGTGGGAGAACAGATACGCAGTATTTT.

This chain joins TRBV12-5 and TRBJ1-1; D gene uncertain. The CDR3 consists of 15 residues. Trimming removed 6 bases at V and 0 bases at J, with 14 bases between. Per the germline V gene, CDR1 is LGHNT and CDR2 is FRNRAP. The CDR3 DNA is TGTGCTAGTGGGATTGACGGACGGCTGAACACTGAAGCTTTCTTT. Residues: CASGIDGRLNTEAFF.